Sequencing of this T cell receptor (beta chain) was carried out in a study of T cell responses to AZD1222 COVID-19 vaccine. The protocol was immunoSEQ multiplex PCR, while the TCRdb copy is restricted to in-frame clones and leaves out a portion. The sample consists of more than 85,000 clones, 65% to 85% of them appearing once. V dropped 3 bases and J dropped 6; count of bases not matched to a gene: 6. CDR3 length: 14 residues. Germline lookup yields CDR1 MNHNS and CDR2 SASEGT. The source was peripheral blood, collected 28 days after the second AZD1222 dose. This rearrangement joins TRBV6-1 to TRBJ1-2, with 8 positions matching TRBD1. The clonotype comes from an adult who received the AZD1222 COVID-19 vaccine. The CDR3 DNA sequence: TGTGCCAGCAGTGATTATCAGGGGGCAAATGGCTACACCTTC. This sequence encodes CASSDYQGANGYTF.